The 12 T cell receptor beta chains in this list originate from one sample, sequenced in a study of technical replicates of blood from a handful of donors. Measured with immunoSEQ multiplex PCR; TCRdb has only the in-frame clones, and not every one. This table has 50,000 to 70,000 clones, over 85% appearing once. Sequences were obtained from PBMCs. The source is a human donor in good health. Some clones in this sample may be carry-over from other donors' samples.

The chain is built from TRBV7-2 and TRBJ2-7; no clear D. V dropped 6 bases and J dropped 0 bases, with 12 bases sitting between them. CDR1 is SGHTA, CDR2 FQGNSA, per germline. This CDR3 spans 14 amino acids. The CDR3 DNA reads TGTGCCAGCAGGGAGTCTTTACCCTCCTACGAGCAGTACTTC. Translation: CASRESLPSYEQYF.

The V call is TRBV7-9, the J call TRBJ1-2, with TRBD1 identical over 9 bases. Germline V lookup: CDR1 SEHNR, CDR2 FQNEAQ (reference sequence). J lost 3 bases, V lost 5 bases, and 4 bases had no gene match. The CDR3 covers 14 residues. The CDR3 loop is CASSQDRGDYGYTF. The CDR3 DNA reads TGTGCCAGCAGCCAGGACAGGGGCGACTATGGCTACACCTTC. Full variable domain (remainder filled in from reference TRBV7-9 and TRBJ1-2): DTGVSQNPRHKITKRGQNVTFRCDPISEHNRLYWYRQTLGQGPEFLTYFQNEAQLEKSRLLSDRFSAERPKGSFSTLEIQRTEQGDSAMYLCASSQDRGDYGYTFGSGTRLTVV.

The chain's CDR3 is CATQGDGNEKLFF. CDR3 DNA sequence: TGTGCTACCCAGGGCGACGGAAATGAAAAACTGTTTTTT. The chain combines TRBV6-5 with TRBJ1-4; D may be TRBD1 (5 bases). CDR1 and CDR2 (germline): MNHEY, SVGAGI. The CDR3 totals 13 residues.

In this sample, this clone turned up a few times. CDR3 in DNA: TGTGCCAGCAGTGTCGTCCTCGGGGAGTTCAATGAGCAGTTCTTC. This encodes CASSVVLGEFNEQFF. The V and J genes are TRBV7-9 and TRBJ2-1, with a possible D match to TRBD2 (5 bases). Germline CDR1 and CDR2: SEHNR and FQNEAQ (reference sequence). V lost 6 bases and J lost 6, with 18 bases in between. The CDR3 totals 15 residues. The whole variable domain, filled in from reference TRBV7-9 and TRBJ2-1, reads DTGVSQNPRHKITKRGQNVTFRCDPISEHNRLYWYRQTLGQGPEFLTYFQNEAQLEKSRLLSDRFSAERPKGSFSTLEIQRTEQGDSAMYLCASSVVLGEFNEQFFGPGTRLTVL.

This clone was recorded only once. The V and J genes are TRBV27 and TRBJ1-2; 7 bases align to TRBD1. Germline values: CDR1 MNHEY, CDR2 SMNVEV (reference sequence). The CDR3 has 15 amino acids. The junction had 5 bases not matched to a gene; V was cut back by 3 bases and J by 1 base. DNA for the CDR3: TGTGCCAGCAGTTTCAGGGGACAGATTAACTATGGCTACACCTTC. Residues: CASSFRGQINYGYTF.

This chain uses TRBV30 with TRBJ1-2; D possibly corresponds to TRBD1 (6 bases). Trimming left V 3 bases short and J 4 bases short, with 15 bases between. Germline CDR1 reads GTSNPN; CDR2 reads SVGIG (reference sequence). The CDR3 extends over 14 amino acids. The CDR3 is CAWRTGQGVYGYTF. In DNA form, the CDR3 reads TGTGCCTGGAGGACGGGACAAGGAGTCTATGGCTACACCTTC.

The chain has TRBV7-2 and TRBJ2-7, with TRBD1 matching 9 bases. With V trimmed by 1 base and J by 6 bases, 10 bases remained unmatched. The V gene's germline CDR1 is SGHTA and CDR2 FQGNSA. This CDR3 has 16 residues. CDR3 residues: CASSLGDHRGQVEQYF. DNA for the CDR3: TGTGCCAGCAGCTTAGGAGACCACAGGGGGCAGGTCGAGCAGTACTTC.

The rearrangement joins TRBV11-2 to TRBJ2-7; unclear D gene. Germline values: CDR1 SGHAT, CDR2 FQNNGV. This CDR3 has 12 residues. Trimming removed 5 bases at V and 9 bases at J, with 14 bases between. As DNA, the CDR3 is TGTGCCAGCAGCCTCGATCCCTCCGGGCAGTACTTC. Amino acid sequence: CASSLDPSGQYF.

V is TRBV6-1 and J is TRBJ2-1; 11 bases line up with TRBD2. The CDR3 is 15 residues long. Germline V gene sequence: CDR1 MNHNS, CDR2 SASEGT. V was pared by 4 bases and J by 9 bases, with 8 bases of the junction left unmatched. The CDR3 sequence: CASSVAGGRDTEQFF. The CDR3 coding sequence is TGTGCCAGCAGTGTAGCGGGGGGGCGGGATACTGAGCAGTTCTTC.

V usage is TRBV5-1 and J usage is TRBJ2-2, with TRBD1 matching over 8 bases. The CDR3 loop spans 16 amino acids. Germline V lookup: CDR1 SGHRS, CDR2 YFSETQ. The V and J ends lost 4 bases and 1 base, in that order; junction bases with no gene match: 6. The CDR3 here is CASSPSGTGNTGELFF. The DNA of the CDR3 is TGCGCCAGCAGCCCCTCCGGGACAGGGAACACCGGGGAGCTGTTTTTT.

The chain has TRBV5-4 and TRBJ1-1; D possibly corresponds to TRBD1 (5 bases). Germline-derived CDR1 and CDR2 are SGHNT and YYREEE (reference sequence). Trimming took 4 bases from V and 2 from J, leaving 18 bases between them. There are 16 residues in the CDR3. CDR3 region: CASSPTLDRDNTEAFF. In nucleotides, the CDR3 is TGTGCCAGCAGCCCTACCTTAGACAGAGACAACACTGAAGCTTTCTTT.

This chain connects TRBV9 to TRBJ1-2; 9 bases line up with TRBD1. CDR1 is SGDLS, CDR2 YYNGEE, per germline. V was pared by 4 bases and J by 1 base, with 11 bases of the junction left unmatched. The CDR3 totals 17 residues. The CDR3: CASSPTGTGSLNYGYTF. CDR3 bases: TGTGCCAGCAGCCCAACCGGGACAGGGAGCCTTAACTATGGCTACACCTTC.